The source of this TCR beta chain is a study of blood T cells in healthy people across ages. The CDR3 runs to 14 residues. Trimming left V 0 bases short and J 8 bases short, with 11 bases between. Germline-derived CDR1 and CDR2 are ENHRY and SYGVKD. Study-wide results and limits: Per million T cells, TCR beta diversity dropped roughly linearly as age increased.

On this clonotype: Its antigen is as yet unknown.

Per-sample yields of isolated PBMCs were at least 6 million. PCR was performed a second time for 7 to 11 cycles using a sample-barcoded 5' primer and a J-beta primer mix. Every cDNA was tagged by a template-switch adaptor with 12 random nucleotides. Via MiXCR, TCRdb re-called the 5' RACE reads, giving one row per CDR3 protein. The sample lists over 1.5 million distinct CDR3 sequences, just under 50% occurring once. The V gene is TRBV10-3, the J gene TRBJ2-1; no clear D gene. The sequence was obtained from a woman in her forties in good health. Sequencing was carried out using blood. The CDR3 reads CAISESAKSYEQFF. The CDR3 DNA follows: TGTGCCATCAGTGAGTCCGCGAAAAGCTATGAGCAGTTCTTC.